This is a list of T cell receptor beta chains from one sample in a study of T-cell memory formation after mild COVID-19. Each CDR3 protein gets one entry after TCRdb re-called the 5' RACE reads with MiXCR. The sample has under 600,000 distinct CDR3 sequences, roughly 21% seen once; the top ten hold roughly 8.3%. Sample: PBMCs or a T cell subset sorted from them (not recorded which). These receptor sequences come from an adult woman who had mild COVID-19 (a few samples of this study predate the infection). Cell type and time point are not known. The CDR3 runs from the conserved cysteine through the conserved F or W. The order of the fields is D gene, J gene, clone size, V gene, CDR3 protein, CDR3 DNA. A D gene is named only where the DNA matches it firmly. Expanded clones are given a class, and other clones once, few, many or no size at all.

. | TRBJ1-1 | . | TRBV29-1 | CSLKAGRGNTEAFF | TGCAGCCTTAAGGCGGGACGCGGGAACACTGAAGCTTTCTTT
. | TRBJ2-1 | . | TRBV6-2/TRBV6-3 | CASKGSGHNEQFF | TGTGCCAGTAAGGGGTCAGGGCACAATGAGCAGTTCTTC
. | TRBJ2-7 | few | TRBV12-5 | CASGSSSTYEQYF | TGTGCTAGTGGTTCAAGTTCGACCTACGAGCAGTACTTC
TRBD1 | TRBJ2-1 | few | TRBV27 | CASSIYPGQGLEQFF | TGTGCCAGCAGCATTTATCCGGGACAGGGGCTTGAGCAGTTCTTC
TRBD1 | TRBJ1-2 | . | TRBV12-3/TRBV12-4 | CASSLVWTGVGYTF | TGTGCCAGCAGTTTAGTCTGGACAGGGGTCGGCTACACCTTC
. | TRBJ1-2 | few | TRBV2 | CASRGDSYGYTF | TGTGCCAGCAGGGGCGATAGCTATGGCTACACCTTC
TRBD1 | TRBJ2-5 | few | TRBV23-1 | CAGLGQGVRETQYF | TGCGCCGGTCTGGGACAGGGGGTTAGGGAGACCCAGTACTTC
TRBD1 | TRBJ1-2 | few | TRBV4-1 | CASSQDRQGANYGYTF | TGCGCCAGCAGCCAAGATCGACAGGGAGCTAACTATGGCTACACCTTC
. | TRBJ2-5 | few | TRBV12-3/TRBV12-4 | CASSPRDPKRGTQYF | TGTGCCAGCAGCCCCCGGGACCCCAAAAGAGGGACCCAGTACTTC
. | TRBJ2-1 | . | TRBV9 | CASSPGDPGDEQFF | TGTGCCAGCAGCCCCGGGGACCCCGGCGATGAGCAGTTCTTC
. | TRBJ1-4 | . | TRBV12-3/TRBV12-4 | CASSLQGAFEKLFF | TGTGCCAGCAGTTTACAGGGAGCTTTTGAAAAACTGTTTTTT
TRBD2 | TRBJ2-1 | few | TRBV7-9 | CASNLGLAHEQFF | TGTGCCAGCAACCTGGGACTAGCCCATGAGCAGTTCTTC
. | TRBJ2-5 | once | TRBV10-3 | CAISEGGNQETQYF | TGTGCCATCAGTGAGGGGGGAAATCAAGAGACCCAGTACTTC
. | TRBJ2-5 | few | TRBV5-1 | CASSTMGQETQYF | TGCGCCAGCAGCACTATGGGACAAGAGACCCAGTACTTC
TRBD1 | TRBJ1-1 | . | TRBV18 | CASSPRTGGVKDSNTEAFF | TGTGCCAGCTCACCAAGGACAGGGGGTGTCAAGGACTCTAACACTGAAGCTTTCTTT
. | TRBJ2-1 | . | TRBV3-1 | CASSLEALHNEQFF | TGTGCCAGCAGCCTGGAGGCCCTGCACAATGAGCAGTTCTTC
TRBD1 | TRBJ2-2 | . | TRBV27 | CASSFISFGTVTGELFF | TGTGCCAGCAGTTTTATAAGTTTCGGGACAGTAACCGGGGAGCTGTTTTTT
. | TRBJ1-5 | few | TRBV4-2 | CASSQDAVGWGNQPQHF | TGTGCCAGCAGCCAAGATGCGGTTGGATGGGGCAATCAGCCCCAGCATTTT
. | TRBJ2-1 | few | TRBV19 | CASSVKESGEQFF | TGTGCCAGTAGTGTGAAGGAATCGGGTGAGCAGTTCTTC
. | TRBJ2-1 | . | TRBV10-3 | CAISLGRERSNEQFF | TGTGCCATCAGCTTAGGGCGGGAAAGGTCGAATGAGCAGTTCTTC
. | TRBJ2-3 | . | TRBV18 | CASSPPNPRGDTQYF | TGTGCCAGCTCACCACCGAACCCACGTGGAGATACGCAGTATTTT
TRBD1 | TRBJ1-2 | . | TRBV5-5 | CASSLWPDREEGYTF | TGTGCCAGCAGCTTGTGGCCGGACAGGGAAGAAGGCTACACCTTC
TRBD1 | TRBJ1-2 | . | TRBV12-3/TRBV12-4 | CASSSVAGGYGYTF | TGTGCCAGCAGTTCGGTGGCAGGGGGCTATGGCTACACCTTC
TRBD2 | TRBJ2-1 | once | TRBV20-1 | CSAKGLSEQFF | TGCAGTGCAAAGGGACTAAGTGAGCAGTTCTTC
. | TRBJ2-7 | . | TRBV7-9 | CASSPRRGNEQYF | TGTGCCAGCAGCCCTCGGAGAGGCAACGAGCAGTACTTC
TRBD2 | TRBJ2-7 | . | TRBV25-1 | CASSRRGGYEQYF | TGTGCCAGCAGTCGGCGGGGGGGCTACGAGCAGTACTTC
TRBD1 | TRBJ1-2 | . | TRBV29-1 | CSVTDWDSLSYGYTF | TGCAGCGTTACCGATTGGGACAGTCTTAGCTATGGCTACACCTTC
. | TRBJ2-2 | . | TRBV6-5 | CASSYGGELFF | TGTGCCAGCAGTTACGGCGGGGAGCTGTTTTTT
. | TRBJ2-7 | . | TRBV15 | CATSRDFGGYEQYF | TGTGCCACCAGCAGAGATTTTGGGGGCTACGAGCAGTACTTC
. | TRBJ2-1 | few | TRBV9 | CASSVGGSGDNEQFF | TGTGCCAGCAGCGTAGGGGGTTCGGGCGACAATGAGCAGTTCTTC
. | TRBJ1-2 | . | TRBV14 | CASSQDYLKKGYTF | TGTGCCAGCAGCCAAGATTACCTAAAGAAAGGCTACACCTTC
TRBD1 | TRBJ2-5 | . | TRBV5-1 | CASSPPGQGEETQYF | TGCGCCAGCAGCCCGCCCGGACAGGGAGAGGAGACCCAGTACTTC
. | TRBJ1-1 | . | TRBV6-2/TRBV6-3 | CASSFPGSVNTEAFF | TGTGCCAGCAGTTTTCCGGGGAGTGTGAACACTGAAGCTTTCTTT
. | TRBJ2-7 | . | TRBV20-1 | CSAIPTRSYEQYF | TGCAGTGCCATCCCGACACGATCCTACGAGCAGTACTTC
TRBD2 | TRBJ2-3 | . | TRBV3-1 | CASSFAGDLSTDTQYF | TGTGCCAGCAGCTTCGCGGGGGACCTAAGCACAGATACGCAGTATTTT
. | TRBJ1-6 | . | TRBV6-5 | CASSSLPYNSPLHF | TGTGCCAGCAGTTCTTTGCCCTATAATTCACCCCTCCACTTT
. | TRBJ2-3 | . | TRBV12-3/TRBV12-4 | CASSFFPTDTQYF | TGTGCCAGCAGTTTTTTTCCCACAGATACGCAGTATTTT
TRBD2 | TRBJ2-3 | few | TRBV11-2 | CASSLGGLATQYF | TGTGCCAGCAGCTTAGGTGGACTAGCCACGCAGTATTTT
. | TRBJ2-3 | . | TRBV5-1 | CASRASVSSTDTQYF | TGCGCCAGCAGGGCTAGCGTATCTAGCACAGATACGCAGTATTTT
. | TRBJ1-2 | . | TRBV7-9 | CASSRLGSRGSSNYGYTF | TGTGCCAGCAGCCGTCTTGGTTCTCGGGGGTCCTCTAACTATGGCTACACCTTC
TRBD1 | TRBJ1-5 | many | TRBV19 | CASHFRDRGFGQPQHF | TGTGCCAGTCATTTCCGGGACAGGGGGTTCGGTCAGCCCCAGCATTTT
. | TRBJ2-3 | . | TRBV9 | CASSARQGLPDTQYF | TGTGCCAGCAGCGCGCGACAGGGACTCCCAGATACGCAGTATTTT
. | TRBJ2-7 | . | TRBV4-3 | CASSQDSYGYEQYF | TGCGCCAGCAGCCAAGATTCGTACGGCTACGAGCAGTACTTC
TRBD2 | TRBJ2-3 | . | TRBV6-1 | CASRLAGLGDTQYF | TGTGCCAGCCGGCTAGCGGGACTGGGGGATACGCAGTATTTT
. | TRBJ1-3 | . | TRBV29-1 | CSAAWGIGNTIYF | TGCAGCGCAGCGTGGGGGATCGGAAACACCATATATTTT
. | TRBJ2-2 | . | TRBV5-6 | CASSFGVGGELFF | TGTGCCAGCAGCTTCGGAGTGGGCGGGGAGCTGTTTTTT
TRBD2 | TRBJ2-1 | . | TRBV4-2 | CASSRRLADNEQFF | TGTGCCAGCAGCCGCCGACTAGCGGACAATGAGCAGTTCTTC
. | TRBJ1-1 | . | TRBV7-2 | CASSLATGGGTEAFF | TGTGCCAGCAGCTTAGCCACGGGGGGTGGTACTGAAGCTTTCTTT
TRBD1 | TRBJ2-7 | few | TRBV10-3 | CAISDFGQGYSDEQYF | TGTGCCATCAGTGATTTTGGACAGGGCTACTCGGACGAGCAGTACTTC
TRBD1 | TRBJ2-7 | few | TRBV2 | CASSEGGTGAYEQYF | TGTGCCAGCAGTGAGGGAGGGACAGGGGCCTACGAGCAGTACTTC
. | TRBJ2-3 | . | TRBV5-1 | CASFKSGTGTDTQYF | TGCGCCAGCTTCAAATCCGGGACTGGCACAGATACGCAGTATTTT
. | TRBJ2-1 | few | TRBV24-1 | CATSEQDIGDNEQFF | TGTGCCACCAGTGAACAGGACATAGGAGACAATGAGCAGTTCTTC